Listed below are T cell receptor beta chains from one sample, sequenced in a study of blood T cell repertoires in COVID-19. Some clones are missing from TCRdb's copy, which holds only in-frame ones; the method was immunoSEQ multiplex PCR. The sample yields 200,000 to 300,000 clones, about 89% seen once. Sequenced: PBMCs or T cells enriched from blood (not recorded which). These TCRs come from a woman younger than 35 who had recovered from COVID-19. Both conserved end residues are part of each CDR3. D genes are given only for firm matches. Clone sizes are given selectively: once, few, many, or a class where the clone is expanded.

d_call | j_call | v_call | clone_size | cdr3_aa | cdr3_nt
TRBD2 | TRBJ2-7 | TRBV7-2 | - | CASSLERGDEQYF | TGTGCCAGCAGCCTCGAGCGGGGGGACGAGCAGTACTTC
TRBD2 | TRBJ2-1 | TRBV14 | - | CASSQGLGARGVNEQFF | TGTGCCAGCAGCCAAGGGTTGGGTGCGCGGGGGGTAAATGAGCAGTTCTTC
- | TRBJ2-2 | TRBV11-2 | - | CASSSVRRTGELFF | TGTGCCAGCAGCTCCGTCCGTCGCACCGGGGAGCTGTTTTTT
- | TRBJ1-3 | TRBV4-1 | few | CASSQEGTAGGNTIYF | TGCGCCAGCAGCCAAGAAGGTACAGCGGGAGGAAACACCATATATTTT
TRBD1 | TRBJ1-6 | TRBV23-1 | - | CASSLYGQGNSPLHF | TGCGCCAGCAGTCTCTACGGACAGGGGAATTCACCCCTCCACTTT
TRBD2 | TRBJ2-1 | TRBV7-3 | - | CASSLRHPGLAGNTYNEQFF | TGTGCCAGCAGCTTACGACACCCGGGACTAGCGGGGAACACTTACAATGAGCAGTTCTTC
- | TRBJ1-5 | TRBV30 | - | CAWSVLGGGNQPQHF | TGTGCCTGGAGTGTACTAGGGGGGGGCAATCAGCCCCAGCATTTT
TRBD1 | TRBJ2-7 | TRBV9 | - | CASSVGTGEIYEQYF | TGTGCCAGCAGCGTAGGGACAGGGGAAATATACGAGCAGTACTTC
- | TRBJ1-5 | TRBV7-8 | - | CASSLGGNPQPQHF | TGTGCCAGCAGCTTAGGCGGGAACCCTCAGCCCCAGCATTTT
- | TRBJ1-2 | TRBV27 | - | CASSFSRDRSGYTF | TGTGCCAGCAGTTTTTCACGGGATCGTAGTGGCTACACCTTC
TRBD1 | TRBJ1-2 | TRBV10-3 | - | CAISERRDRDTNYGYTF | TGTGCCATCAGTGAGCGCCGGGACAGAGATACTAACTATGGCTACACCTTC
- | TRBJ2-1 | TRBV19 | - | CASRGGNEQFF | TGTGCCAGTAGAGGCGGGAATGAGCAGTTCTTC
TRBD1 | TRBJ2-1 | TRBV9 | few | CASSVAPGQGAPNSYNEQFF | TGTGCCAGCAGCGTAGCCCCGGGACAGGGGGCTCCAAACTCCTACAATGAGCAGTTCTTC
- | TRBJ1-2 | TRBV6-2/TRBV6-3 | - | CASSYPQVAYGYTF | TGTGCCAGCAGTTACCCCCAGGTCGCCTATGGCTACACCTTC
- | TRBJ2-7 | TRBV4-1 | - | CASSHGDRDWATYEQYF | TGCGCCAGCAGCCATGGTGACCGGGACTGGGCGACCTACGAGCAGTACTTC
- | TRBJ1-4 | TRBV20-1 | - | CSASGRTNEKLFF | TGCAGTGCTAGTGGGCGGACTAATGAAAAACTGTTTTTT
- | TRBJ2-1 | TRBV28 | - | CASSFLALSSYNEQFF | TGTGCCAGCAGTTTCCTAGCGCTGAGCTCCTACAATGAGCAGTTCTTC
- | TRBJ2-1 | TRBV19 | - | CASSTSGYEQFF | TGTGCCAGTAGTACATCAGGGTATGAGCAGTTCTTC
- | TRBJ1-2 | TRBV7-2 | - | CASSFAGGRGYTF | TGTGCCAGCAGCTTTGCGGGGGGTAGAGGCTACACCTTC
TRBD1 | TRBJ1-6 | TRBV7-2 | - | CASSLTETGNSPLHF | TGTGCCAGCAGCTTAACGGAGACAGGGAATTCACCCCTCCACTTT
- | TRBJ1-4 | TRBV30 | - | CAWSGGASFKEKLFF | TGTGCCTGGAGTGGGGGCGCGAGCTTCAAGGAAAAACTGTTTTTT
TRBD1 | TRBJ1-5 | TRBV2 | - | CASSDQGVSNQPQHF | TGTGCCAGCAGTGATCAGGGGGTTAGCAATCAGCCCCAGCATTTT
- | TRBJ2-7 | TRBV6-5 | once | CASSRQGGEQYF | TGTGCCAGCAGTAGACAGGGAGGCGAGCAGTACTTC
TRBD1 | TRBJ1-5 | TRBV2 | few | CASSADRGFQPQHF | TGTGCCAGCAGCGCGGACAGGGGCTTTCAGCCCCAGCATTTT
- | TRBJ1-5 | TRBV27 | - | CASSSGPRYQPQHF | TGTGCCAGCAGTTCAGGTCCACGATATCAGCCCCAGCATTTT
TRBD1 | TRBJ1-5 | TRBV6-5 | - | CASSYGDRGGRQPQHF | TGTGCCAGCAGTTACGGGGACAGGGGTGGGCGGCAGCCCCAGCATTTT
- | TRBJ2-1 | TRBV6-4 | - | CASSDSAGSYNEQFF | TGTGCCAGCAGTGACTCAGCGGGCTCCTACAATGAGCAGTTCTTC
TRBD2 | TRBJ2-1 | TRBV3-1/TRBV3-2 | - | CASSLSFLAANEQFF | TGTGCCAGCAGCCTAAGTTTTCTAGCGGCCAATGAGCAGTTCTTC
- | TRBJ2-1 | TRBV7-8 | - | CASSSRDPSRNEQFF | TGTGCCAGCAGCTCCCGGGATCCGAGCAGGAATGAGCAGTTCTTC
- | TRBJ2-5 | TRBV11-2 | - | CASNQGYETQYF | TGTGCCAGCAATCAGGGTTACGAGACCCAGTACTTC
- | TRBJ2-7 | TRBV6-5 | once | CASEGGQEEQYF | TGTGCCAGTGAGGGGGGGCAGGAGGAGCAGTACTTC
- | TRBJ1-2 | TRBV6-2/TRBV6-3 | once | CASSYFRDIVNYGYTF | TGTGCCAGCAGTTACTTCCGGGACATAGTTAACTATGGCTACACCTTC
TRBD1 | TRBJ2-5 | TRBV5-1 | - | CASSLEGQGRETQYF | TGCGCCAGCAGCTTGGAGGGACAGGGCCGGGAGACCCAGTACTTC